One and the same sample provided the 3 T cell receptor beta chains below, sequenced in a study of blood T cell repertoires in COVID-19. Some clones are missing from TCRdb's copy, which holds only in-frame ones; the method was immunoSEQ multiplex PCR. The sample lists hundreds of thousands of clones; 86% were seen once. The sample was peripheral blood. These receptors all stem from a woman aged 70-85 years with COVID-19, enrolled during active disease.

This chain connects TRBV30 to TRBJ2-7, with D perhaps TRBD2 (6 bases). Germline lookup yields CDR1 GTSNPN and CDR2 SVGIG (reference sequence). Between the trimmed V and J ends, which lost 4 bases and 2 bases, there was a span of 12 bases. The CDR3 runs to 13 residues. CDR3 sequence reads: CAWTQGGPYEQYF. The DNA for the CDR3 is TGTGCCTGGACCCAGGGAGGACCCTACGAGCAGTACTTC.

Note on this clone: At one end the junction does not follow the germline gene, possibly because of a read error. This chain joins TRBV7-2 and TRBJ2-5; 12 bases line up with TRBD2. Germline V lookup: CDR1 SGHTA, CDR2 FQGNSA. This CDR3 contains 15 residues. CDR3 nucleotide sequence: TGTGCCAGCAGCCTAGCGGGGGGGAGTCTGGAGACCCAGTACTTC. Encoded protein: CASSLAGGSLETQYF.

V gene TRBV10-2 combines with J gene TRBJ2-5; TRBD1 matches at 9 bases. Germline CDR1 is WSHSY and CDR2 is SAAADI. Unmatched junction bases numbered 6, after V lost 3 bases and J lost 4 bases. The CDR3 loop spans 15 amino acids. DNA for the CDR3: TGCGCCAGCAGTGACTCCCACAGGGGGCGAGAGACCCAGTACTTC. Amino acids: CASSDSHRGRETQYF.